These 30 T cell receptor beta chains were all obtained from the same sample, sequenced in a study of blood T cell repertoires in COVID-19. The table came from immunoSEQ multiplex PCR; TCRdb's copy has only in-frame clones and leaves some out. The profile shows around 180,000 clones, more than 75% of them singletons. What was sequenced was PBMCs or T cells enriched from blood (not recorded which). Every receptor here comes from a woman aged 50 to 60 with acute COVID-19.

The chain has TRBV29-1 and TRBJ1-6, with D uncertain. Between the trimmed V and J ends, which lost 4 bases and 6 bases, there was a span of 10 bases. The CDR3 runs 13 residues. Germline values: CDR1 SQVTM, CDR2 ANQGSEA. CDR3 nucleotide sequence: TGCAGCGTTGGTCGAGAACCTAATTCACCCCTCCACTTT. Its translation is CSVGREPNSPLHF.

With respect to this clone: This may stem from a read error, because a much larger clone lies one nucleotide away. Within the sample, other DNA sequences also encode this same CDR3. The chain employs TRBV4-1 and TRBJ1-1; possibly TRBD1 for D (6 bases). The CDR3 is made up of 16 amino acids. Germline V gene sequence: CDR1 MGHRA, CDR2 YSYEKL. Trimming stripped 0 bases from V and 1 base from J, with 12 bases between. The CDR3 DNA follows: TGCGCCAGCAGCCAAGATCCCGGACAGCCGAACACTGAAGCTTTCTTT. Amino acid sequence: CASSQDPGQPNTEAFF.

J is TRBJ1-1 and V is TRBV18; possible D gene TRBD1, 5 bases. Trimming cost V 1 base and J 1 base, with 13 bases left between them. This CDR3 has 16 residues. Germline V gene sequence: CDR1 KGHSH, CDR2 LQKENI. CDR3 coding DNA: TGTGCCAGCTCACCACGATCGGCAGGGCCGAACACTGAAGCTTTCTTT. Translated, it gives CASSPRSAGPNTEAFF.

This chain joins TRBV27 and TRBJ1-2; possibly TRBD1 for D (5 bases). The CDR3 length is 14 residues. Germline CDR1 and CDR2: MNHEY and SMNVEV (reference sequence). Trimming took 8 bases from V and 8 from J, leaving 21 bases between them. The CDR3, as DNA: TGTGCCAGCTCTCCTGGTCGGGGGGTTGAGGGCTACACCTTC. This gives the protein CASSPGRGVEGYTF.

The chain carries TRBV9 and TRBJ2-3, with D perhaps TRBD2 (6 bases). This CDR3 has 15 amino acids. The V end was cut by 4 bases, the J end by 0 bases, with 12 bases between. CDR1 is SGDLS, CDR2 YYNGEE, per germline. CDR3: CASSPAGTSTDTQYF. The CDR3 region has the DNA TGTGCCAGCAGCCCCGCCGGGACTAGCACAGATACGCAGTATTTT.

The gene calls are TRBV7-8 and TRBJ2-7; D is unclear. This CDR3 is 14 amino acids long. CDR1 is SGHVS and CDR2 is FQNEAQ in the germline V gene. V shed 8 bases and J shed 1 base, with 15 bases lying between them. In nucleotides, the CDR3 is TGTGCCAGCGGAAGGCGGCGGTCGTCCTACGAGCAGTACGTC. Its protein product is CASGRRRSSYEQYV.

The chain links TRBV7-9 to TRBJ1-2; 8 positions agree with TRBD1. CDR1 is SEHNR and CDR2 is FQNEAQ in the germline V gene (reference sequence). Losses at the gene ends were 5 bases for V and 3 bases for J; bases not matched to a gene: 11. This CDR3 spans 16 amino acids. The CDR3 sequence is CASSGYRGNGDYGYTF. The CDR3 coding sequence is TGTGCCAGCAGCGGATACAGGGGGAACGGGGACTATGGCTACACCTTC.

The genes are TRBV7-3 and TRBJ2-3; 7 bases agree with TRBD2. Looked up from germline, CDR1 is SGHTA and CDR2 is FQGTGA. V lost 5 bases, J lost 2 bases, and 7 bases stayed unmatched. The length of the CDR3 is 15 residues. The CDR3 DNA reads as TGTGCCAGCAGCACGAGCGGGGCCCTCACAGATACGCAGTATTTT. Translating gives CASSTSGALTDTQYF.

Notes on this clone: A single base is all that separates this from a far larger clone, so a read error is likely. This chain links TRBV7-6 with TRBJ1-5; D possibly corresponds to TRBD1 (6 bases). V dropped 6 bases and J dropped 7 bases, with 16 bases sitting between them. Germline values: CDR1 SGHVS, CDR2 FNYEAQ. This CDR3 region has 14 residues. The CDR3 is CASRWGGAGQPQHF. Here the CDR3 DNA reads TGTGCCAGCAGGTGGGGGGGGGCAGGACAGCCCCAGCATTTT.

This clone was seen more than once but under ten times. CDR3 in DNA: TGTGCCAGCAGCAAAGGACAGGGAATGAACACTGAAGCTTTCTTT. This codes for CASSKGQGMNTEAFF. This chain connects TRBV7-9 to TRBJ1-1; 8 bases agree with TRBD1. Per germline, CDR1 SEHNR and CDR2 FQNEAQ (reference sequence). V dropped 5 bases and J dropped 0; count of bases not matched to a gene: 5. This CDR3 is built from 15 residues.

This clone occurred a few times. V gene TRBV5-4 combines with J gene TRBJ2-1; TRBD1 matches at 9 bases. The CDR3 has 13 amino acids. The ends lost 2 bases at V and 9 bases at J; junction bases unmatched: 3. Per germline, CDR1 SGHNT and CDR2 YYREEE (reference sequence). The CDR3 nucleotides are TGTGCCAGCAGCTTCGGGACAGGGACTGAGCAGTTCTTC. Its protein product is CASSFGTGTEQFF.

The chain employs TRBV3-1 (or the pseudogene TRBV3-2) and TRBJ2-3; 11 bases match TRBD2. The CDR3 contains 16 residues. V shed 3 bases, J shed 10 bases, and the junction held 12 bases outside the gene matches. Germline assignment: CDR1 LGHDT and CDR2 YNNKEL (reference sequence). In DNA form, the CDR3 reads TGTGCCAGCAGCCAGGGGACTAGCGGCCTCTTGGTCCCGCAGTATTTT. Translating gives CASSQGTSGLLVPQYF.

This clone was detected a few times. The chain is built from TRBV6-2 or TRBV6-3 and TRBJ1-1, with TRBD1 matching over 10 bases. Germline V gene sequence: CDR1 MNHEY, CDR2 SVGEGT. V shed 4 bases and J 11 bases; nucleotides not matched to a gene: 13. CDR3 length equals 15 residues. For the CDR3, the DNA is TGTGCCAGCAGTTTTGGGGACAGGGGTCCTCTCCTTGCTTTCTTT. Amino acids: CASSFGDRGPLLAFF.

The chain is built from TRBV5-5 and TRBJ1-5; D is possibly TRBD1 (5 bases). The germline gives CDR1 SGHKS, CDR2 YYEKEE (reference sequence). The CDR3 runs to 14 residues. The ends were cut back, 5 bases at V and 3 bases at J, with 12 bases in the middle. The CDR3 DNA sequence: TGTGCCAGCAGGGGGCAGGCCTACAATCAGCCCCAGCATTTT. This sequence encodes CASRGQAYNQPQHF. Drawing the rest from reference TRBV5-5 and TRBJ1-5, the complete variable domain is DAGVTQSPTHLIKTRGQQVTLRCSPISGHKSVSWYQQVLGQGPQFIFQYYEKEERGRGNFPDRFSARQFPNYSSELNVNALLLGDSALYLCASRGQAYNQPQHFGDGTRLSIL.

This sequence joins TRBV4-1 and TRBJ2-7; TRBD1 agrees at 8 bases. The trim removed 0 bases at V and 2 bases at J, leaving 9 bases unmatched. Germline lookup yields CDR1 MGHRA and CDR2 YSYEKL. The CDR3 extends over 17 amino acids. The CDR3 DNA follows: TGCGCCAGCAGCCAAGATCTCGCAGGGGGCGTCACCTACGAGCAGTACGTC. Translation: CASSQDLAGGVTYEQYV.

This sequence joins TRBV6-5 and TRBJ2-5; TRBD2 is a possible D gene (5 bases). Germline values: CDR1 MNHEY, CDR2 SVGAGI. The CDR3 loop spans 14 amino acids. V was pared by 6 bases and J by 7 bases, with 18 bases between. CDR3 region: CASSPGLTMGTQYF. In DNA, the CDR3 is TGTGCCAGCAGCCCGGGGTTAACTATGGGGACCCAGTACTTC.

In its sample, this clone was seen many times. This chain connects TRBV10-3 to TRBJ2-3; no clear D. This CDR3 contains 13 residues. V lost 2 bases and J lost 4, with 7 bases in between. Germline CDR1 ENHRY, CDR2 SYGVKD. This CDR3 is CAISEIPADTQYF. The CDR3 bases are TGTGCCATCAGTGAGATACCAGCAGATACGCAGTATTTT.

This rearrangement joins TRBV27 to TRBJ1-1; 12 bases agree with TRBD1. The V gene end was trimmed by 5 bases and the J gene end by 1 base; junction bases not matched to a gene: 8. This CDR3 contains 17 residues. The germline gives CDR1 MNHEY, CDR2 SMNVEV (reference sequence). The CDR3 is CASSPRDRGLRNTEAFF. The CDR3 DNA reads as TGTGCCAGCAGTCCCCGGGACAGGGGGCTCCGGAACACTGAAGCTTTCTTT.

CDR3 sequence: CASSWTGEHNEQFF. The CDR3 bases are TGTGCCAGCAGCTGGACAGGGGAACACAATGAGCAGTTCTTC. J is TRBJ2-1 and V is TRBV7-8; 9 bases are shared with TRBD1. This CDR3 region has 14 residues. Germline V gene sequence: CDR1 SGHVS, CDR2 FQNEAQ. Trimming cost V 4 bases and J 5 bases; bases outside gene matches: 3.

The V and J genes are TRBV9 and TRBJ2-3, with a weak D call TRBD1 (6 bases). V shed 4 bases and J shed 2 bases, with 11 bases lying between them. Germline CDR1 SGDLS, CDR2 YYNGEE. The CDR3 spans 14 residues. CDR3 protein: CASSIRDNTDTQYF. The DNA of the CDR3 is TGTGCCAGCAGCATACGGGACAACACAGATACGCAGTATTTT.

This chain links TRBV5-1 with TRBJ1-2; D might be TRBD1 (5 bases). Trimming cost V 0 bases and J 5 bases, with 11 bases left between them. The germline V gene has CDR1 SGHRS and CDR2 YFSETQ. CDR3 length: 14 amino acids. The DNA of the CDR3 is TGCGCCAGCAGCTTGGACACGGGGGGGTATGGCTACACCTTC. As protein: CASSLDTGGYGYTF. The full variable domain, in which reference TRBV5-1 and TRBJ1-2 provide the parts outside the CDR3, is KAGVTQTPRYLIKTRGQQVTLSCSPISGHRSVSWYQQTPGQGLQFLFEYFSETQRNKGNFPGRFSGRQFSNSRSEMNVSTLELGDSALYLCASSLDTGGYGYTFGSGTRLTVV.

The chain links TRBV5-6 to TRBJ1-5; perhaps TRBD1 as D (5 bases). V gave up 2 bases and J gave up 5 bases, with 11 bases separating them. CDR1 and CDR2 from the germline V gene are SGHDT and YYEEEE. This CDR3 spans 14 amino acids. CDR3 region: CASSFWGTDQPQHF. CDR3 nucleotides: TGTGCCAGCAGCTTTTGGGGGACTGATCAGCCCCAGCATTTT.

This clone appeared a single time. The genes are TRBV7-2 and TRBJ1-5, with D unresolved. Trimming took off 0 bases at V and 6 bases at J, with 12 bases between the two ends. Germline V gene sequence: CDR1 SGHTA, CDR2 FQGNSA. The CDR3 contains 15 residues. CDR3 sequence (DNA): TGTGCCAGCAGCTTAGCATTTGGCAGGTCTCAGCCCCAGCATTTT. Protein: CASSLAFGRSQPQHF.

The V and J genes are TRBV28 and TRBJ1-2; 8 bases are shared with TRBD1. Germline trimming cut 2 bases from V and 4 bases from J; bases unmatched to any gene: 12. There are 17 residues in the CDR3. Per germline, CDR1 MDHEN and CDR2 SYDVKM. The chain's CDR3 is CASSLPLGSGGGYGYTF. In DNA, the CDR3 is TGTGCCAGCAGTTTACCCCTTGGGTCAGGGGGCGGCTATGGCTACACCTTC.

V is TRBV28 and J is TRBJ1-2, with TRBD1 as a possible D gene (6 bases). The germline gives CDR1 MDHEN, CDR2 SYDVKM. Trimming left V 2 bases short and J 7 bases short, with 8 bases between. This CDR3 comprises 12 residues. The CDR3 bases are TGTGCCAGCAGTTTAGGGGGCGGTGGCTACACCTTC. Translation: CASSLGGGGYTF.

This clone was recorded once. The junction departs from the called germline gene at one end, perhaps through a read error. V is TRBV19 and J is TRBJ1-1; no clear D. The CDR3 runs 14 residues. CDR1 is LNHDA and CDR2 is SQIVND in the germline V gene (reference sequence). The CDR3 here is CVSSTARVNTEAFF. CDR3 coding DNA: TGTGTCAGTAGTACTGCCCGGGTGAACACTGAAGCTTTCTTT.

The CDR3 sequence is CASSPSGSHEQYV. The CDR3 DNA reads as TGTGCCAGCAGCCCCTCGGGATCCCACGAGCAGTACGTC. This chain links TRBV3-1 (or the pseudogene TRBV3-2) with TRBJ2-7; the D gene is possibly TRBD2 (5 bases). Germline V lookup: CDR1 LGHDT, CDR2 YNNKEL (reference sequence). The CDR3 length is 13 residues. V was shortened by 4 bases and J by 5 bases, with 12 bases between the two germline ends.

V and J are TRBV7-5 and TRBJ1-5; TRBD1 is the table's D call, not checked against the DNA. TRBV7-5 is a listed pseudogene. This CDR3 has 17 amino acids. CDR3 protein: CVRTPLRGRNYNQPQHF. DNA for the CDR3: TGTGTCAGAACGCCCCTTAGGGGCAGGAACTACAATCAGCCCCAGCATTTT.

This rearrangement joins TRBV7-3 to TRBJ2-1; 7 bases fit TRBD2. Germline values: CDR1 SGHTA, CDR2 FQGTGA. This CDR3 region has 16 residues. Trimming took 1 base from V and 8 from J; bases not matched to a gene: 11. The CDR3 nucleotides read TGTGCCAGCAGCTTAAGCGGACGGGGCGGGGGACATGAGCAGTTCTTC. This encodes CASSLSGRGGGHEQFF.

This clone has a handful of counts. In the same sample, other DNA sequences code for this CDR3. The rearrangement uses TRBV18 and TRBJ2-2, with D perhaps TRBD1 (5 bases). Looked up from germline, CDR1 is KGHSH and CDR2 is LQKENI. The V end lost 6 bases, the J end lost 1 base, and 9 bases lay between the germline ends. This CDR3 is 14 amino acids long. The CDR3 bases are TGTGCCAGCTCCCGAGGACAGAACACCGGGGAGCTGTTTTTT. It yields the protein CASSRGQNTGELFF.